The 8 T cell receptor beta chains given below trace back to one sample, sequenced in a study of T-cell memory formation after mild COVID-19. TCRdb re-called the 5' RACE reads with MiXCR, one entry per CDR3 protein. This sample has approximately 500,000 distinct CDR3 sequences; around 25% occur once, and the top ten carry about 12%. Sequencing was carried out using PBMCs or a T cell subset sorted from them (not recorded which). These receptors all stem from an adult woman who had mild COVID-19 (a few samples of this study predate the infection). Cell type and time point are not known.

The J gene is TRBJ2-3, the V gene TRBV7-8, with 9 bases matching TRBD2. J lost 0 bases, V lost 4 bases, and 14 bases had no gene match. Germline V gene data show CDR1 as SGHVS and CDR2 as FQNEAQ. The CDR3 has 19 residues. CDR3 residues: CASSSIAGEQILSTDTQYF. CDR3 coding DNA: TGTGCCAGCAGCTCTATAGCGGGGGAGCAGATACTTAGCACAGATACGCAGTATTTT.

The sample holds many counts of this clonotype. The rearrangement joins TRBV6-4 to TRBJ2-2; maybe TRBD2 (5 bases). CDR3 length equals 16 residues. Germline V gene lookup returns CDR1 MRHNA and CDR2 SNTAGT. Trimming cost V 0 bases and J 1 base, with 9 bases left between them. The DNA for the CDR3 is TGTGCCAGCAGTGACTCGGTCGAGGGGAACACCGGGGAGCTGTTTTTT. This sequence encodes CASSDSVEGNTGELFF.

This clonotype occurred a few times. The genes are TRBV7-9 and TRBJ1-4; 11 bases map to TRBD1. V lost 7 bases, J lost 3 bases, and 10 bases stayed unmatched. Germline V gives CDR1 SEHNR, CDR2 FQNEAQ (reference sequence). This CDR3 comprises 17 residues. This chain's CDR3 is CASNLGQGDSSNEKLFF. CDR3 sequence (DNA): TGTGCCAGCAACTTGGGACAGGGGGATTCTTCTAATGAAAAACTGTTTTTT. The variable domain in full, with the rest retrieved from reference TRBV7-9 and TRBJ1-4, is DTGVSQNPRHKITKRGQNVTFRCDPISEHNRLYWYRQTLGQGPEFLTYFQNEAQLEKSRLLSDRFSAERPKGSFSTLEIQRTEQGDSAMYLCASNLGQGDSSNEKLFFGSGTQLSVL.

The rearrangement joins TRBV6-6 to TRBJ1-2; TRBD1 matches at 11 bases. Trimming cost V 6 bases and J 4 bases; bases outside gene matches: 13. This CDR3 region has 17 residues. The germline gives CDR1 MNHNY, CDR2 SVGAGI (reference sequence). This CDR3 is CASRGRDRGELAYGYTF. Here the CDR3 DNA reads TGTGCCAGCAGAGGACGGGACAGGGGGGAATTGGCCTATGGCTACACCTTC.

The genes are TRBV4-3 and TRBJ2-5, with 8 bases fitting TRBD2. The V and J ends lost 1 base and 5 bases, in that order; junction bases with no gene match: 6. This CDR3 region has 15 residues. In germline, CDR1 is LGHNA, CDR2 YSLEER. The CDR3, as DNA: TGCGCCAGCAGCCAAGGGAGGACTAGCACGGAGACCCAGTACTTC. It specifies CASSQGRTSTETQYF.

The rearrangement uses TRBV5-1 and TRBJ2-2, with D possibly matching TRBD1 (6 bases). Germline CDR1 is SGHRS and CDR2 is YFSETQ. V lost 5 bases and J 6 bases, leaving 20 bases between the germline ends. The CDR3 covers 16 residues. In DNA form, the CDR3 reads TGCGCCAGCAGGCAAGTTACAGGGCCGGGTCCCGGGGAGCTGTTTTTT. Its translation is CASRQVTGPGPGELFF.

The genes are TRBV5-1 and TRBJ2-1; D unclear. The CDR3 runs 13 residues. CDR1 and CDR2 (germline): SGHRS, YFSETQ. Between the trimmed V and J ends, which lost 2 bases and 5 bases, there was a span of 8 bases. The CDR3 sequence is CASSLPEDNEQFF. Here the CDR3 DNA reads TGCGCCAGCAGCTTACCCGAAGACAATGAGCAGTTCTTC.

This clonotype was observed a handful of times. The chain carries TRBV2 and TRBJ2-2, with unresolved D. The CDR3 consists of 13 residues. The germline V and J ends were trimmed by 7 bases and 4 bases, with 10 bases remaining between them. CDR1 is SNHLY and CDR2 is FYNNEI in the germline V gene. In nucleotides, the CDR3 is TGTGCCAGCAAGGCCAGCTTCACCGGGGAGCTGTTTTTT. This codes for CASKASFTGELFF.